The 11 T cell receptor beta chains below were found in one sample sequenced in a study of T cells in Graves' hyperthyroidism and ophthalmopathy. The CDR3 regions of TCR beta were amplified from RNA transcripts. When the TCR CDR3 underwent first-round RT-PCR, the HTBI primer set was used. TCRdb fed the multiplex PCR reads into MiXCR, producing one record per CDR3 protein. This table holds approximately 410,000 distinct CDR3 sequences, around 15% found once. The specimen was blood. The source is a man aged 18 to 35 with Graves' ophthalmopathy.

This clonotype came up a few times. The rearrangement links TRBV19 to TRBJ2-3; TRBD2 matches at 7 bases. The germline gives CDR1 LNHDA, CDR2 SQIVND (reference sequence). This CDR3 spans 17 amino acids. V shed 3 bases, J shed 6 bases, and the junction held 15 bases outside the gene matches. Here the CDR3 reads CASSIRDYLIFADTQYF. In DNA, the CDR3 is TGTGCCAGTAGTATTAGGGACTACCTAATCTTCGCGGATACGCAGTATTTT.

The V and J genes are TRBV7-3 and TRBJ1-2; 10 bases line up with TRBD1. Germline-derived CDR1 and CDR2 are SGHTA and FQGTGA. This CDR3 is built from 14 residues. The trim removed 6 bases at V and 0 bases at J, leaving 1 base unmatched. The CDR3 nucleotides read TGTGCCAGCAGAGGACAGGGGGCTAACTATGGCTACACCTTC. Translating it yields CASRGQGANYGYTF.

Turning to this clonotype: A read error may account for a junction end that differs from germline. The CDR3 reads CSVQTQGMDEKPFF. CDR3 nucleotides: TGCAGCGTCCAGACCCAGGGGATGGATGAAAAACCGTTTTTT. V and J are TRBV29-1 and TRBJ1-4; tentatively, D is TRBD1 (6 bases). The germline CDR1 and CDR2 sequences are SQVTM and ANQGSEA. The CDR3 covers 14 residues.

In this sample, this clonotype turned up a few times. The rearrangement links TRBV20-1 to TRBJ1-3, with D possibly being TRBD1 (5 bases). The CDR3 length is 18 residues. Per germline, CDR1 DFQATT and CDR2 SNEGSKA (reference sequence). Deletions cut 3 bases from V and 2 bases from J, with 23 bases between. Written as DNA, the CDR3 is TGCAGTGCTAGCTTTCTCCCCACTTGGAGGGGACCTGGAAACACCATATATTTT. Protein sequence: CSASFLPTWRGPGNTIYF.

The rearrangement uses TRBV29-1 and TRBJ1-2, with D uncertain. The V gene lost 1 base and the J gene lost 4 bases, with 10 bases spanning the gap. The CDR3 covers 13 residues. Germline assignment: CDR1 SQVTM and CDR2 ANQGSEA. The CDR3 here is CSVEGMGAYGYTF. The CDR3 nucleotides read TGCAGCGTTGAAGGAATGGGAGCCTATGGCTACACCTTC.

This chain joins TRBV12-3 or TRBV12-4 and TRBJ2-1; TRBD1 agrees at 7 bases. J gave up 6 bases and V 5 bases, and 10 bases lay outside the gene matches. The CDR3 has 15 amino acids. The CDR3 bases are TGTGCCAGCAGTCACCTGGACAGGCGCCTCAATGAGCAGTTCTTC. Protein product: CASSHLDRRLNEQFF.

This clonotype was counted ten times or more. The V call is TRBV30, the J call TRBJ1-5; 7 bases align to TRBD1. J was trimmed by 7 bases and V by 5 bases; bases with no gene match: 8. Looked up from germline, CDR1 is GTSNPN and CDR2 is SVGIG (reference sequence). The CDR3 loop spans 13 amino acids. The CDR3 loop reads CAWERQGGQPQHF. The CDR3 DNA sequence: TGTGCCTGGGAGAGACAGGGCGGCCAGCCCCAGCATTTT.

This clonotype came up a few times. CDR3 nucleotides: TGTGCCAGCAGTTCAGGGGGCACTGGAGGCTACACCTTC. It encodes CASSSGGTGGYTF. The chain links TRBV28 to TRBJ1-2; 8 positions match TRBD1. V was pared by 4 bases and J by 8 bases, with 6 bases of the junction left unmatched. In germline, CDR1 is MDHEN, CDR2 SYDVKM. CDR3 length equals 13 residues.

There are a few counts of this clonotype. The gene calls are TRBV18 and TRBJ2-2; D might be TRBD1 (6 bases). V gave up 5 bases and J gave up 6 bases, with 13 bases separating them. Germline assignment: CDR1 KGHSH and CDR2 LQKENI. This CDR3 is 14 amino acids long. Here the CDR3 reads CASSSNRDAGELFF. In DNA form, the CDR3 reads TGTGCCAGCTCATCGAACAGGGACGCCGGGGAGCTGTTTTTT.

This clonotype appeared a single time. It may be a read error: a sequence one base away is much more abundant. The J gene is TRBJ1-6, the V gene TRBV27; D gene uncertain. With 3 bases removed from V and 11 bases from J, the gap between germline ends came to 11 bases. Germline V gene sequence: CDR1 MNHEY, CDR2 SMNVEV (reference sequence). The length of the CDR3 is 13 residues. The CDR3 nucleotides read TGTGCCAGCAGTTTGGGCCTCTATCCACCCCTCCACTTT. Translation gives CASSLGLYPPLHF.

This clonotype has a count of ten or more. The V and J genes are TRBV5-1 and TRBJ2-7; TRBD2 might be the D (6 bases). CDR1 and CDR2 (germline): SGHRS, YFSETQ. The CDR3 consists of 12 residues. Trimming stripped 4 bases from V and 3 bases from J, with 8 bases between. CDR3 region: CASSTRGYEQYF. CDR3 nucleotides: TGCGCCAGCAGCACGCGGGGCTACGAGCAGTACTTC.